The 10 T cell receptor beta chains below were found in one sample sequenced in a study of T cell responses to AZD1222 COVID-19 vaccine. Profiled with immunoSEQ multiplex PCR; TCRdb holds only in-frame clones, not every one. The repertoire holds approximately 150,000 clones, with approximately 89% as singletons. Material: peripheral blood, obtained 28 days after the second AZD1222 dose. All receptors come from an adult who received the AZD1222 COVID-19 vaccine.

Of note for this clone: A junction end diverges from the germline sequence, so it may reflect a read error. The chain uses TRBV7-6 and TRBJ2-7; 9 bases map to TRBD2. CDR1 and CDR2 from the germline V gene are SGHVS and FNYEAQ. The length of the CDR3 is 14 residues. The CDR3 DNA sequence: TGTGCCAGCAGTTTAGCGGGAGACCTCCACGAGCAGTACTTC. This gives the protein CASSLAGDLHEQYF.

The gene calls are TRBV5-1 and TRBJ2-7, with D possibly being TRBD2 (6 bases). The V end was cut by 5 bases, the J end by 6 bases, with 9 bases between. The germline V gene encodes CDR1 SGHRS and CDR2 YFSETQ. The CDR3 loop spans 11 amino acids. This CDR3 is CASRRGCEQYF. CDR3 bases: TGCGCCAGCAGACGGGGGTGCGAGCAGTACTTC.

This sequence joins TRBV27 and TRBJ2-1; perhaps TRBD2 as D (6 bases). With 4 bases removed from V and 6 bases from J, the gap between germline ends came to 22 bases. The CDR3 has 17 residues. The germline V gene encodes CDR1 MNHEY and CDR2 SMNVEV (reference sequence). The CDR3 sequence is CASSSPPGRRARNEQFF. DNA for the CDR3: TGTGCCAGCAGTTCTCCTCCCGGAAGGAGGGCCCGCAATGAGCAGTTCTTC.

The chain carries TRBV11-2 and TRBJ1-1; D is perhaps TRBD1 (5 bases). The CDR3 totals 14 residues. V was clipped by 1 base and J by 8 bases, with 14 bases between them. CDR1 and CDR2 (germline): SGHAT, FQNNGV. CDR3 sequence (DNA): TGTGCCAGCAGCTTAGCGTTGGCAGGGCCCGAAGCTTTCTTT. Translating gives CASSLALAGPEAFF.

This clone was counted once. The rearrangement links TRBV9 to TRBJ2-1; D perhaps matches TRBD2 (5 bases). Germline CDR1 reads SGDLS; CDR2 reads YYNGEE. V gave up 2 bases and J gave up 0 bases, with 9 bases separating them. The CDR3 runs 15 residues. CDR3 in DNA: TGTGCCAGCAGCGTTGGGGAGACCTCCTACAATGAGCAGTTCTTC. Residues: CASSVGETSYNEQFF. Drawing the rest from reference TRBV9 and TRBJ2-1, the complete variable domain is DSGVTQTPKHLITATGQRVTLRCSPRSGDLSVYWYQQSLDQGLQFLIQYYNGEERAKGNILERFSAQQFPDLHSELNLSSLELGDSALYFCASSVGETSYNEQFFGPGTRLTVL.

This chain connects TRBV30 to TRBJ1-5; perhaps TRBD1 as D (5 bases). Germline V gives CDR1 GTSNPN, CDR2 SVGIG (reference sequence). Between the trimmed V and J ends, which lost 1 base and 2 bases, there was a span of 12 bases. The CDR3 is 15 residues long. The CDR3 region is CAWSGGGSGNQPQHF. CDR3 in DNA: TGTGCCTGGAGTGGGGGGGGGAGTGGCAATCAGCCCCAGCATTTT.

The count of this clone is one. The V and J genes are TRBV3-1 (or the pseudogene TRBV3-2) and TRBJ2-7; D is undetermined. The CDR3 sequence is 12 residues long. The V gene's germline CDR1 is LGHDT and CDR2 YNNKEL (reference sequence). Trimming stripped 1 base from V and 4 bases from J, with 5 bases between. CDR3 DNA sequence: TGTGCCAGCAGCCAAGTCGGTTACGAGCAGTACTTC. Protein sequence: CASSQVGYEQYF.

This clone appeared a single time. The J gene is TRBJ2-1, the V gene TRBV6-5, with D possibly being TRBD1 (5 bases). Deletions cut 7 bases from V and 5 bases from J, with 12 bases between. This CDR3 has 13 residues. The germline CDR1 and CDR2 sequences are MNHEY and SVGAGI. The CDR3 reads CASKLDSHNEQFF. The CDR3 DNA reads TGTGCCAGCAAACTCGACAGTCACAATGAGCAGTTCTTC.

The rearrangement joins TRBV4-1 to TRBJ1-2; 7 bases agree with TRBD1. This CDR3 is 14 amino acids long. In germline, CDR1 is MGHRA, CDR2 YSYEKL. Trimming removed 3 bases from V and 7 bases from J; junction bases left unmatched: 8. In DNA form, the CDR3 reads TGCGCCAGCAGCCACCTTGACAGGGCGGGTGGCTACACCTTC. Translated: CASSHLDRAGGYTF.

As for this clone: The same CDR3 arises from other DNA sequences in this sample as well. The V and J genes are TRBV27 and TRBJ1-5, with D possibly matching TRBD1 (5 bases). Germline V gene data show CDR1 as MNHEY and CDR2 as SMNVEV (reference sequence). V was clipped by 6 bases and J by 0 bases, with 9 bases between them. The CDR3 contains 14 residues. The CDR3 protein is CASSPQGSNQPQHF. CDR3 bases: TGTGCCAGCAGCCCCCAGGGTAGCAATCAGCCCCAGCATTTT.